The T cell receptor beta chain described here comes from a study of T cells in Graves' hyperthyroidism and ophthalmopathy. RNA transcripts served as the template for amplifying TCR beta CDR3 regions. The study used the HTBI primer set for a first-round RT-PCR of the TCR CDR3. Using its own MiXCR run on the multiplex PCR reads, TCRdb lists one record per CDR3 protein. Found here are 560,000 or so distinct CDR3 sequences, around 20% of them singletons; the top ten hold over 45%. Trimming removed 3 bases from V and 1 base from J, with 24 bases in between. CDR1 is KGHDR, CDR2 SFDVKD, per germline. This CDR3 is built from 19 residues. As for this clonotype: A clone one base away is much larger, so this may be a read error.

Source material: blood. The V and J genes are TRBV24-1 and TRBJ2-7, with a tentative D call TRBD1 (5 bases). The source is a man in his forties with Graves' ophthalmopathy. The CDR3 here is CATSDLYPPTRGLSYEQYF. The CDR3 nucleotides read TGTGCCACCAGTGATCTTTATCCCCCGACAAGGGGCTTGTCCTACGAGCAGTACTTC.